Each of the 6 T cell receptor beta chains below was sequenced from the same sample in a study of blood T cell repertoires in COVID-19. The method was immunoSEQ multiplex PCR; TCRdb's version includes in-frame clones alone and lacks a portion of them. The sample contains approximately 150,000 clones, approximately 80% of which appear only once. The sample was PBMCs or T cells enriched from blood (not recorded which). The receptors derive from a man aged 70 or older who had been exposed to COVID-19.

The chain links TRBV3-1 (or the pseudogene TRBV3-2) to TRBJ1-3, with D perhaps TRBD1 (5 bases). Between the trimmed V and J ends, which lost 1 base and 1 base, there was a span of 14 bases. The germline CDR1 and CDR2 sequences are LGHDT and YNNKEL (reference sequence). The length of the CDR3 is 17 residues. This chain's CDR3 is CASSQGEGRRSGNTIYF. The CDR3 DNA follows: TGTGCCAGCAGCCAAGGGGAGGGGCGCCGGTCTGGAAACACCATATATTTT.

The chain carries TRBV28 and TRBJ2-2; D is unresolved. The CDR3 consists of 12 residues. V was trimmed by 8 bases and J by 7 bases, leaving 11 bases between them. Germline lookup yields CDR1 MDHEN and CDR2 SYDVKM. The CDR3 DNA is TGTGCCAGCTCCCTAGTCGTCGGGGAGCTGTTTTTT. Its translation: CASSLVVGELFF.

The CDR3 protein is CASSQRDNYGYTF. The CDR3 DNA reads as TGTGCCAGCAGTCAAAGAGATAACTATGGCTACACCTTC. This chain links TRBV27 with TRBJ1-2; D is unresolved. Germline assignment: CDR1 MNHEY and CDR2 SMNVEV (reference sequence). Trimming stripped 5 bases from V and 1 base from J, with 8 bases between. This CDR3 is 13 amino acids long.

The rearrangement joins TRBV30 to TRBJ1-5, with a possible D match to TRBD1 (5 bases). The V gene's germline CDR1 is GTSNPN and CDR2 SVGIG (reference sequence). This CDR3 has 13 residues. The V end was cut by 4 bases, the J end by 3 bases, with 10 bases between. The CDR3 here is CAWNRGLNQPQHF. The CDR3 DNA follows: TGTGCCTGGAATAGGGGACTCAATCAGCCCCAGCATTTT.

The chain employs TRBV28 and TRBJ2-3; 11 nucleotides agree with TRBD1. Germline lookup yields CDR1 MDHEN and CDR2 SYDVKM. J lost 4 bases, V lost 5 bases, and 5 bases had no gene match. There are 15 residues in the CDR3. The CDR3 loop is CASSGQGAGPDTQYF. The CDR3, as DNA: TGTGCCAGCAGTGGACAGGGGGCGGGACCAGATACGCAGTATTTT.

The J gene is TRBJ1-4, the V gene TRBV5-1; 7 bases are shared with TRBD1. Per germline, CDR1 SGHRS and CDR2 YFSETQ. Trimming took 0 bases from V and 5 from J; bases not matched to a gene: 1. The CDR3 spans 14 residues. The CDR3 is CASSLEGGNEKLFF. The CDR3 DNA follows: TGCGCCAGCAGCTTGGAAGGGGGCAATGAAAAACTGTTTTTT.